Each of the 18 T cell receptor beta chains below was sequenced from the same sample in a study of identical twins. TCRdb itself ran the 5' RACE reads through MiXCR, one entry per CDR3 protein. The data contain around 670,000 distinct CDR3 sequences, roughly 6.2% of them singletons. Source material: naive T cells sorted from blood. The source is a man between 18 and 29 years old in good health.

V gene TRBV2 combines with J gene TRBJ2-7; D might be TRBD2 (5 bases). The CDR3 spans 11 residues. The V and J ends lost 7 bases and 7 bases respectively, with 11 bases between them. Germline CDR1 and CDR2: SNHLY and FYNNEI. CDR3 sequence reads: CASKRVWEQYF. In nucleotides, the CDR3 is TGTGCCAGCAAGAGGGTATGGGAGCAGTACTTC.

Ten or more counts support this clonotype. The V gene is TRBV6-2 or TRBV6-3, the J gene TRBJ2-7; TRBD1 is a possible D gene (6 bases). The CDR3 sequence is 14 residues long. The V and J ends lost 6 bases and 2 bases respectively, with 14 bases between them. Germline V gene data show CDR1 as MNHEY and CDR2 as SVGEGT. The CDR3 DNA is TGTGCCAGCAGCCAGTGGACAGCTCCCTACGAGCAGTACGTC. Amino acids: CASSQWTAPYEQYV.

In the case of this clonotype: A much bigger clone sits one base away, suggesting this may be a read error. Here the CDR3 omits its conserved ending phenylalanine or tryptophan, so a read error is the likely source. This chain links TRBV11-2 with TRBJ2-5; TRBD1 aligns across 7 bases. Trimming cost V 5 bases and J 0 bases; bases outside gene matches: 3. The CDR3 length is 14 residues. Per germline, CDR1 SGHAT and CDR2 FQNNGV. CDR3 loop: CASSQTGNQETQYV. CDR3 DNA sequence: TGTGCCAGCAGCCAGACAGGGAACCAAGAGACCCAGTACGTC.

The sample holds many counts of this clonotype. The chain combines TRBV12-3 or TRBV12-4 with TRBJ2-2, with TRBD2 identical over 10 bases. This CDR3 comprises 15 residues. V trimming: 6 bases; J trimming: 2 bases; junction bases outside the gene matches: 3. The DNA for the CDR3 is TGTGCCAGCAGCCGGACTAGCGGTAACACCGGGGAGCTGTTTTTT. Amino acid sequence: CASSRTSGNTGELFF.

This clonotype was seen a handful of times. The rearrangement joins TRBV11-1 to TRBJ2-5; 9 nucleotides align to TRBD1. Unmatched junction bases numbered 20, after V lost 5 bases and J lost 4 bases. Germline V CDR1 and CDR2: SGHAT, FQDESV (reference sequence). The CDR3 covers 19 residues. CDR3 residues: CASSHSGQGPGETRETQYF. The CDR3, as DNA: TGTGCCAGCAGCCACTCGGGACAGGGTCCGGGGGAGACCCGAGAGACCCAGTACTTC.

This clonotype was counted at least ten times. The rearrangement joins TRBV7-2 to TRBJ2-7, with D uncertain. The CDR3 covers 14 residues. The V gene's germline CDR1 is SGHTA and CDR2 FQGNSA. V was trimmed by 5 bases and J by 5 bases, leaving 16 bases between them. In nucleotides, the CDR3 is TGTGCCAGCAGCCGTATGCTAGTAGAGAACGAGCAGTACTTC. Translating it yields CASSRMLVENEQYF.

This clonotype was detected ten times or more. The V and J genes are TRBV20-1 and TRBJ2-7, with D unresolved. V was cut by 2 bases and J by 5 bases, with 16 bases left in between. There are 14 residues in the CDR3. Per germline, CDR1 DFQATT and CDR2 SNEGSKA (reference sequence). CDR3 DNA: TGCAGTGCTAGAAAGGGTCAGAGGCCAGACGAGCAGTACTTC. It encodes CSARKGQRPDEQYF.

There are many counts of this clonotype. The chain recombines TRBV29-1 with TRBJ2-1, with 10 bases aligning to TRBD2. CDR3 size: 14 residues. The ends lost 5 bases at V and 2 bases at J; junction bases unmatched: 3. CDR1 SQVTM and CDR2 ANQGSEA come from the germline V gene. Written as DNA, the CDR3 is TGCAGCGTTCCCGGGACTAGCGCCTACAATGAGCAGTTCTTC. Encoded protein: CSVPGTSAYNEQFF.

This clonotype has more than one count but fewer than ten. The CDR3 spells CATSRDMLAGVYEQYV. In nucleotides, the CDR3 is TGTGCCACCAGCAGAGATATGCTAGCGGGAGTCTACGAGCAGTACGTC. The chain has TRBV15 and TRBJ2-7; 10 nucleotides match TRBD2. Unmatched junction bases numbered 5, after V lost 0 bases and J lost 3 bases. The CDR3 totals 16 residues. Germline CDR1 reads LNHNV; CDR2 reads YYDKDF (reference sequence).

This clonotype was observed a few times. CDR3 in amino acids: CASSSQGLGTGELFF. The CDR3 DNA follows: TGTGCCAGCAGCTCCCAGGGTTTGGGCACCGGGGAGCTGTTTTTT. The rearrangement links TRBV27 to TRBJ2-2; a weak D match, TRBD1 (5 bases). Trimming took 6 bases from V and 4 from J, leaving 15 bases between them. Germline V lookup: CDR1 MNHEY, CDR2 SMNVEV (reference sequence). CDR3 size: 15 residues.

This clonotype showed up many times. This chain uses TRBV20-1 with TRBJ1-5; possibly TRBD1 for D (5 bases). The CDR3 loop spans 14 amino acids. Trimming shortened V by 6 bases and J by 4 bases, and 16 bases separated the two germline ends. CDR1 and CDR2 from the germline V gene are DFQATT and SNEGSKA (reference sequence). The CDR3, as DNA: TGCAGTGCCAGACCGGGGCCCACAAATCAGCCCCAGCATTTT. It translates to CSARPGPTNQPQHF.

This clonotype was seen at least ten times. The chain couples TRBV5-5 to TRBJ2-7; the match to TRBD2 covers 13 bases. Trimming cost V 2 bases and J 7 bases; bases outside gene matches: 9. Germline CDR1 SGHKS, CDR2 YYEKEE (reference sequence). The CDR3 totals 16 residues. The DNA for the CDR3 is TGTGCCAGCAGCTTCTCGACTAGCGGGAGGCCGTCGGAGCAGTACGTC. Amino acid sequence: CASSFSTSGRPSEQYV.

This clonotype was detected ten times or more. The V call is TRBV12-3 or TRBV12-4, the J call TRBJ1-5; 7 nucleotides align to TRBD1. V trimming: 5 bases; J trimming: 2 bases; junction bases outside the gene matches: 9. CDR3 length: 16 residues. CDR3 nucleotide sequence: TGTGCCAGCAGTCGGACAGGCCTCGGGGGCAATCAGCCCCAGCATTTT. The encoded protein is CASSRTGLGGNQPQHF.

This clonotype was detected many times. The rearrangement links TRBV6-1 to TRBJ2-5; TRBD2 agrees at 12 bases. V lost 7 bases and J lost 6; bases outside the gene matches: 6. There are 14 residues in the CDR3. The V gene's germline CDR1 is MNHNS and CDR2 SASEGT. CDR3 amino acids: CASMTSGSPKTQYF. The CDR3 nucleotides read TGTGCCAGCATGACTAGCGGGAGTCCGAAGACCCAGTACTTC.

In this sample, this clonotype turned up a few times. This chain connects TRBV29-1 to TRBJ2-3, with D possibly being TRBD1 or TRBD2 (5 bases each). The length of the CDR3 is 14 residues. V was pared by 4 bases and J by 0 bases, with 11 bases between. The germline V gene has CDR1 SQVTM and CDR2 ANQGSEA. CDR3 loop: CSVARGSSTDTQYF. CDR3 nucleotides: TGCAGCGTTGCCCGGGGCTCTAGCACAGATACGCAGTATTTT.

This clonotype was counted at least ten times. The chain links TRBV27 to TRBJ1-5; TRBD1 matches at 10 bases. Germline V gives CDR1 MNHEY, CDR2 SMNVEV (reference sequence). CDR3 length: 14 residues. Trimming took 5 bases from V and 10 from J; bases not matched to a gene: 8. CDR3 DNA sequence: TGTGCCAGCAGTCCCGGGACAGGGGAAAGTCCCCAGCATTTT. Protein: CASSPGTGESPQHF.

Points on this clonotype: A much bigger clone sits one base away, suggesting this may be a read error. This sequence joins TRBV15 and TRBJ2-1; possibly TRBD2 for D (5 bases). CDR1 is LNHNV and CDR2 is YYDKDF in the germline V gene (reference sequence). The CDR3 contains 14 residues. CDR3 sequence (DNA): TGTGCCAGCAGCAGAGATCCTCTGAGCGGTGAGCAGTTCTTC. It is translated as CASSRDPLSGEQFF.

CDR3 amino acids: CASSQGQDRTGELFF. CDR3 sequence (DNA): TGTGCCAGCAGCCAAGGGCAGGATCGCACCGGGGAGCTGTTTTTT. The V call is TRBV3-1, the J call TRBJ2-2; D not certain. V was trimmed by 1 base and J by 4 bases, leaving 10 bases between them. The length of the CDR3 is 15 residues. Germline assignment: CDR1 LGHDT and CDR2 YNNKEL (reference sequence).